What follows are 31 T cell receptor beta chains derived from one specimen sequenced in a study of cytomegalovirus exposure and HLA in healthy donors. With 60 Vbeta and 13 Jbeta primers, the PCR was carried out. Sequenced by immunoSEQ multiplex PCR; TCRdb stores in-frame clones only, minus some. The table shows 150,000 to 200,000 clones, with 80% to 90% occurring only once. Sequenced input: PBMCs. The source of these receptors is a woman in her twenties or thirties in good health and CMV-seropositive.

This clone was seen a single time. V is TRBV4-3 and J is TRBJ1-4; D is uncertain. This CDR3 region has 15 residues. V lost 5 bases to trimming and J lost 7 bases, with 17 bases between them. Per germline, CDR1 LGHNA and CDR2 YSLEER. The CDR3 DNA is TGCGCCAGCAGCAGGAGGCGACGACCGGCTGAAAAACTGTTTTTT. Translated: CASSRRRRPAEKLFF.

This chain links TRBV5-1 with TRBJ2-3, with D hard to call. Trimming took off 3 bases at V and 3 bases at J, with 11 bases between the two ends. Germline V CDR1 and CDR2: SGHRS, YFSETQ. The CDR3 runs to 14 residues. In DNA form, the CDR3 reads TGCGCCAGCAGCTCCCTATTATTAACAGATACGCAGTATTTT. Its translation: CASSSLLLTDTQYF.

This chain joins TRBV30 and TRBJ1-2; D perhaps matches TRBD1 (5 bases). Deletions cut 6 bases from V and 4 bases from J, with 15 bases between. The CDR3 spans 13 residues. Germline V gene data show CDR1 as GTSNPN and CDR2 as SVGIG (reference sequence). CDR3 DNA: TGTGCCTGTATGACCGGGGGGGGCTATGGCTACACCTTC. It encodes CACMTGGGYGYTF.

The CDR3 spells CASSLSGTGVNSPLHF. The CDR3 nucleotides read TGTGCCAGCAGCTTATCTGGGACAGGTGTCAATTCACCCCTCCACTTT. V usage is TRBV7-2 and J usage is TRBJ1-6, with 8 bases lining up with TRBD1. Germline trimming cut 2 bases from V and 7 bases from J; bases unmatched to any gene: 7. The CDR3 runs to 16 residues. Germline lookup yields CDR1 SGHTA and CDR2 FQGNSA.

CDR3 region: CASSWTGHNYGYTF. DNA of the CDR3: TGTGCCAGCAGCTGGACAGGGCATAACTATGGCTACACCTTC. The rearrangement uses TRBV2 and TRBJ1-2, with 8 positions matching TRBD1. Trimming cost V 6 bases and J 1 base; bases outside gene matches: 4. The CDR3 runs to 14 residues. Germline CDR1 SNHLY, CDR2 FYNNEI.

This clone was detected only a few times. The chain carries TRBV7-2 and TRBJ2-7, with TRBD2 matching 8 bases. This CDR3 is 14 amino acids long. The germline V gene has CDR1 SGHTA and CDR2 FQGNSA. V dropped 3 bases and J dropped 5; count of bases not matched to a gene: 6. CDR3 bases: TGTGCCAGCAGCTTTGGGACTAGACTCAACGAGCAGTACTTC. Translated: CASSFGTRLNEQYF.

The CDR3 DNA follows: TGTGCCAGCAGCCATACGACTAGCGGGGGAAAAGGTGAGCAGTTCTTC. Its protein is CASSHTTSGGKGEQFF. This rearrangement joins TRBV2 to TRBJ2-1, with 12 bases that match TRBD2. CDR3 size: 16 residues. Germline lookup yields CDR1 SNHLY and CDR2 FYNNEI. The V segment lost 6 bases and the J segment 9 bases; nucleotides outside the gene matches: 12.

CDR3: CASSVEGYNEQFF. The CDR3 DNA is TGTGCCAGCAGTGTTGAGGGTTACAATGAGCAGTTCTTC. The genes are TRBV2 and TRBJ2-1, with TRBD2 as a possible D gene (5 bases). The CDR3 contains 13 residues. CDR1 is SNHLY, CDR2 FYNNEI, per germline. Trimming cost V 4 bases and J 4 bases, with 8 bases left between them.

The chain's CDR3 is CSAWTGNPEAFF. As DNA, the CDR3 is TGCAGCGCTTGGACAGGGAATCCTGAAGCTTTCTTT. V is TRBV29-1 and J is TRBJ1-1; 8 positions agree with TRBD1. V was clipped by 7 bases and J by 6 bases; unmatched bases: 7. Germline V gene lookup returns CDR1 SQVTM and CDR2 ANQGSEA. There are 12 residues in the CDR3.

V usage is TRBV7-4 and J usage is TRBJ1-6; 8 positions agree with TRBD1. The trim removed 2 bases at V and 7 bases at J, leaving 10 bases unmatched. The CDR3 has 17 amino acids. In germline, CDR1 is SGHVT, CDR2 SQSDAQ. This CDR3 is CASSLSPHRGGNSPLHF. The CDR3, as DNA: TGTGCCAGCAGCTTATCTCCTCACAGGGGGGGAAATTCACCCCTCCACTTT. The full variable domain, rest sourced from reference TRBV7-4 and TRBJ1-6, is GAGVSQSPRYKVAKRGRDVALRCDSISGHVTLYWYRQTLGQGSEVLTYSQSDAQRDKSGRPSGRFSAERPERSVSTLKIQRTEQGDSAVYLCASSLSPHRGGNSPLHFGNGTRLTVT.

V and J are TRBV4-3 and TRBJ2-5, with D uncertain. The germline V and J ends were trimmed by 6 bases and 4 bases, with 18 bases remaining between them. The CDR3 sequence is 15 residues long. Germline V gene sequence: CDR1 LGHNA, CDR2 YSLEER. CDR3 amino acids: CASSRVYGASETQYF. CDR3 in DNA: TGCGCCAGCAGTCGCGTCTACGGAGCGTCAGAGACCCAGTACTTC.

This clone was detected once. The CDR3 reads CASSPWTGAGGNQPQHF. DNA for the CDR3: TGTGCCAGCAGTCCCTGGACAGGGGCCGGGGGCAATCAGCCCCAGCATTTT. V usage is TRBV27 and J usage is TRBJ1-5, with TRBD1 matching over 9 bases. CDR1 is MNHEY and CDR2 is SMNVEV in the germline V gene (reference sequence). After removal of 5 bases from V and 2 bases from J, the junction contained 10 bases not matched to a gene. This CDR3 has 17 amino acids.

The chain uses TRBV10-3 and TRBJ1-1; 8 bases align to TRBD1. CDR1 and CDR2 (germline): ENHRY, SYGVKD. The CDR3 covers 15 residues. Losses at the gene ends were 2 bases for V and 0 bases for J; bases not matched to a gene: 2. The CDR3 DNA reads TGTGCCATCAGTGAGAGACAGGGGCTGAACACTGAAGCTTTCTTT. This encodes CAISERQGLNTEAFF.

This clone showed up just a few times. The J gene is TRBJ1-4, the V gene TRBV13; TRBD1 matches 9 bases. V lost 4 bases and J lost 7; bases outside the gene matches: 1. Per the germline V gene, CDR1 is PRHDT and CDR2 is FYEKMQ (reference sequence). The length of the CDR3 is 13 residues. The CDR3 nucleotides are TGTGCCAGCAGCTCGACAGGGGGTGAAAAACTGTTTTTT. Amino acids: CASSSTGGEKLFF.

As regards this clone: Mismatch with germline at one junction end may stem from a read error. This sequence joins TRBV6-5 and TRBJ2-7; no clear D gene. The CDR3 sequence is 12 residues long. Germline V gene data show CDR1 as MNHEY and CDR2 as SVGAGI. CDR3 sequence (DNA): TGTGCCAGCAGCCCCACCACGCGCATAACCCATTTC. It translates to CASSPTTRITHF.

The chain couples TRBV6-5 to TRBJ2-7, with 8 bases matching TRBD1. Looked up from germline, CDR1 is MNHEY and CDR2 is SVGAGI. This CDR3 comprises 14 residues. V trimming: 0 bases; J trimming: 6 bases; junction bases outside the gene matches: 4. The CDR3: CASSYSEQGGEQYF. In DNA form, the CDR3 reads TGTGCCAGCAGTTACTCAGAACAGGGGGGCGAGCAGTACTTC.

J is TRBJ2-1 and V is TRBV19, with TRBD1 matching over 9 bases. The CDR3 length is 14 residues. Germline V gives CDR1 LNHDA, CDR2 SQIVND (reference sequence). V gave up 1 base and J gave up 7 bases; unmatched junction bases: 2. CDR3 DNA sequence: TGTGCCAGTAGTATAGGTGGGACAGGGAATGAGCAGTTCTTC. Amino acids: CASSIGGTGNEQFF.

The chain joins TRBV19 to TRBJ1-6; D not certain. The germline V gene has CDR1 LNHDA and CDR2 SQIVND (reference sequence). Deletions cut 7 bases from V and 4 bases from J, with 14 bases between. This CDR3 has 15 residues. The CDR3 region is CASMEAAPYNSPLHF. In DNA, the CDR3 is TGTGCCAGTATGGAGGCAGCCCCTTATAATTCACCCCTCCACTTT.

This CDR3 reads CASSSGGYGYTF. CDR3 DNA sequence: TGTGCCAGCAGCTCCGGGGGCTATGGCTACACCTTC. The rearrangement links TRBV5-4 to TRBJ1-2, with D possibly TRBD1 on 5 matching bases. The CDR3 has 12 residues. CDR1 and CDR2 from the germline V gene are SGHNT and YYREEE (reference sequence). Trimming removed 3 bases from V and 4 bases from J, with 7 bases in between.

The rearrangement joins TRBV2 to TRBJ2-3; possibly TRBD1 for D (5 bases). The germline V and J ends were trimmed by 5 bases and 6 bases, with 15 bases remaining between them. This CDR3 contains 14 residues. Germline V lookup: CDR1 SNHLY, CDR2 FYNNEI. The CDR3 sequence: CASSPGALSDTQYF. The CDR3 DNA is TGTGCCAGCAGTCCTGGGGCCCTCTCGGATACGCAGTATTTT.

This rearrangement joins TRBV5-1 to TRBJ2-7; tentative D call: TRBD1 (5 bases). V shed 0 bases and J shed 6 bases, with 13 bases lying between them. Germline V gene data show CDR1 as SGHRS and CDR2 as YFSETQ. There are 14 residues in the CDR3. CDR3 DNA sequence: TGCGCCAGCAGCTTGGGGGTAGTGGGGCTCGAGCAGTACTTC. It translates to CASSLGVVGLEQYF.

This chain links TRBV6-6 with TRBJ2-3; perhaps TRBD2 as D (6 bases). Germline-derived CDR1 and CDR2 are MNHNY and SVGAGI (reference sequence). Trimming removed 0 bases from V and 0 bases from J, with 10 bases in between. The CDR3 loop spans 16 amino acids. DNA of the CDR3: TGTGCCAGCAGTTACTCAGGCGGGGCTAGCACAGATACGCAGTATTTT. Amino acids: CASSYSGGASTDTQYF.

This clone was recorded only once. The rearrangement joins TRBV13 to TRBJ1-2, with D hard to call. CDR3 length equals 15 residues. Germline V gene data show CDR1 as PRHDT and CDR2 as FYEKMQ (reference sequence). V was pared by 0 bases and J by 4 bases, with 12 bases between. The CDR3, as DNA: TGTGCCAGCAGCTTAGGCCGGGGAGGGAGCTATGGCTACACCTTC. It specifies CASSLGRGGSYGYTF.

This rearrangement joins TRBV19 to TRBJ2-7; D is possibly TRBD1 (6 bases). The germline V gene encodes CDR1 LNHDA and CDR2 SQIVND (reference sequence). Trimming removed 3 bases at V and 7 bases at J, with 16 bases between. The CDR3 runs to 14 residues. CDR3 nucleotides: TGTGCCAGTAGTATGAGGGACGGAACAGGGGAGCAGTACTTC. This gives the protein CASSMRDGTGEQYF.

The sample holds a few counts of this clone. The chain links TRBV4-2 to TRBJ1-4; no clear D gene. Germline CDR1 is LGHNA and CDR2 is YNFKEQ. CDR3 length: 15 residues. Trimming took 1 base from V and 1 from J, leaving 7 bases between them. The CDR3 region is CASSQGLITNEKLFF. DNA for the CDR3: TGTGCCAGCAGCCAAGGGCTCATAACTAATGAAAAACTGTTTTTT.

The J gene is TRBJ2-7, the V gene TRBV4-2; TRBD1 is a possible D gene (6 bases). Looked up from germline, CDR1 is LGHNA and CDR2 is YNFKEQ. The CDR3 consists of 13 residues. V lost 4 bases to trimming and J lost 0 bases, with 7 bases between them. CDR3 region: CASSRDNSYEQYF. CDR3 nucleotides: TGTGCCAGCAGCCGGGACAACTCCTACGAGCAGTACTTC.

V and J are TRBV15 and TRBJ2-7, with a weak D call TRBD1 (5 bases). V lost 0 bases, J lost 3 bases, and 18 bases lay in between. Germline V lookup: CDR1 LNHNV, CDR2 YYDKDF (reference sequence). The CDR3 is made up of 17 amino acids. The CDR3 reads CATSRDANSRQNYEQYF. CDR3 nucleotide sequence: TGTGCCACCAGCAGAGATGCCAACTCTCGACAGAACTACGAGCAGTACTTC.

CDR3 region: CASSLSSGGPSYEQYF. DNA of the CDR3: TGTGCCAGCAGCTTATCTAGCGGGGGTCCCTCCTACGAGCAGTACTTC. The chain uses TRBV7-9 and TRBJ2-7; the match to TRBD2 covers 10 bases. CDR1 is SEHNR, CDR2 FQNEAQ, per germline (reference sequence). CDR3 length equals 16 residues. V shed 2 bases, J shed 0 bases, and the junction held 4 bases outside the gene matches.

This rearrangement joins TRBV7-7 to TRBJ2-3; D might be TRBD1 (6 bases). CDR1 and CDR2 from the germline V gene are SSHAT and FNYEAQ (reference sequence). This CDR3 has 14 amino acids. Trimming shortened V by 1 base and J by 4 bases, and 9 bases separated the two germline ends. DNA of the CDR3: TGTGCCAGCAGCTTAGGTGGGGGCGCAGATACGCAGTATTTT. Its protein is CASSLGGGADTQYF.

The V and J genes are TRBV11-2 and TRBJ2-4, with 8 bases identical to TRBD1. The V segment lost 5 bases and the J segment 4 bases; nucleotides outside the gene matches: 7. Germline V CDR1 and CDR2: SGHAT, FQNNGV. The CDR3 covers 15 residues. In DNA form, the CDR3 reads TGTGCCAGCAGCGCAACCGGGACAGGTAAAAACATTCAGTACTTC. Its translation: CASSATGTGKNIQYF.

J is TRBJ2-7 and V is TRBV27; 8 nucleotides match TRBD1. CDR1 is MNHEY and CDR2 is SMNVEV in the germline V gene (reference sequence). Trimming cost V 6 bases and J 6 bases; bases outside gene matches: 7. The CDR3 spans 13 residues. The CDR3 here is CASREPTGVEQYF. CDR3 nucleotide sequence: TGTGCCAGCAGGGAGCCGACAGGGGTCGAGCAGTACTTC.